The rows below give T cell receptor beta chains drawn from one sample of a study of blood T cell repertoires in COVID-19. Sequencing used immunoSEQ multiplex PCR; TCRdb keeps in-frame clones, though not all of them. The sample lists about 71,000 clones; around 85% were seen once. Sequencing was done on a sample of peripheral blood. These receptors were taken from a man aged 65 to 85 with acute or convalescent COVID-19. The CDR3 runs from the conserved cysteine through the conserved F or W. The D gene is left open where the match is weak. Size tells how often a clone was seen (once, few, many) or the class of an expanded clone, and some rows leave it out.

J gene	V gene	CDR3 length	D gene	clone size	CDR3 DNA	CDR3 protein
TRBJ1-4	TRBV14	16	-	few	TGTGCCAGCAGCCAGATTTCAGGTTTTCTTAATGAAAAACTGTTTTTT	CASSQISGFLNEKLFF
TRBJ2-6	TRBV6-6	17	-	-	TGTGCCAGCAGTCCCAGGACAGTGGGGTCTGGGGCCAACGTCCTGACTTTC	CASSPRTVGSGANVLTF
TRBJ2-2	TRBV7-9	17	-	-	TGTGCCAGCAGCTCCTCGGTCGGGTTTTGGGACACCGGGGAGCTGTTTTTT	CASSSSVGFWDTGELFF
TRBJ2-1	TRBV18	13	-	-	TGTGCCAGCTCACCGGACACCTACAATGAGCAGTTCTTC	CASSPDTYNEQFF
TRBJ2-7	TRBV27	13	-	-	TGTGCCAGCAGTTTGGAGGGGACCTACGAGCAGTACTTC	CASSLEGTYEQYF
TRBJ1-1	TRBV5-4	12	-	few	TGTGCCAGCAGCAGTAAAGACTCGGAAGCTTTCTTT	CASSSKDSEAFF
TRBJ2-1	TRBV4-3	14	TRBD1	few	TGCGCCAGCAGCCATCCGGGACAGGCCAATGAGCAGTTCTTC	CASSHPGQANEQFF
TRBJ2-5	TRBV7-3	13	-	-	TGTGCCAGCAGCCTGGCCGCGGGAGAGACCCAGTACTTC	CASSLAAGETQYF
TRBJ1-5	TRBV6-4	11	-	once	TGTGCCAGCACGAGGTATCAGCCCCAGCATTTT	CASTRYQPQHF
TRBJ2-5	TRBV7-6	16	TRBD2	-	TGTGCCAGCAGCCTAGGACTAGCGGGGGTTCAAGAGACCCAGTACTTC	CASSLGLAGVQETQYF
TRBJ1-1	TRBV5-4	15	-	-	TGTGCCAGCAGCTCGGTCGACAAGATAGTCACTGAAGCTTTCTTT	CASSSVDKIVTEAFF
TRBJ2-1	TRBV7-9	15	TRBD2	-	TGTGCCAGCAGCGCTCTAGCGGGAGTTATTAATGAGCAGTTCTTC	CASSALAGVINEQFF
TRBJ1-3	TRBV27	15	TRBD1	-	TGTGCCAGCAGTTTAGGGACAGGGCACGGAAACACCATATATTTT	CASSLGTGHGNTIYF
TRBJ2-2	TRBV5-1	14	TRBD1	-	TGCGCCAGCAGCTTGGCAGGGGGCGACGGGGAGCTGTTTTTT	CASSLAGGDGELFF
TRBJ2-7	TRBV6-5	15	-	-	TGTGCCAGCAGCGCGGCCGGGACACCTCTAGACGAGCAGTACTTC	CASSAAGTPLDEQYF
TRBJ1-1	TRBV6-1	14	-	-	TGTGCCAGCAGTGAGCCCGAGTCAGGGTATGAAGCTTTCTTT	CASSEPESGYEAFF
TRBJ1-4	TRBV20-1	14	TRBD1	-	TGCAGTGCTAGTCCCGGGACAGGGGATGAAAAACTGTTTTTT	CSASPGTGDEKLFF
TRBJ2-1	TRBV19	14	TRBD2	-	TGTGCCAGTAACGGAGGGAGGGGATACAATGAGCAGTTCTTC	CASNGGRGYNEQFF
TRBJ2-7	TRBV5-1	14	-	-	TGCGCCAGCAGCTTGGCGGGGTCTTCCTACGAGCAGTACTTC	CASSLAGSSYEQYF
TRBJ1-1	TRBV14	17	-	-	TGTGCCAGCAGCCAAGATCCGGGGGGCGCCTGGAACACTGAAGCTTTCTTT	CASSQDPGGAWNTEAFF
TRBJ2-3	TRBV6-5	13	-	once	TGTGCCAGCAGTTACGTCGGCACAGATACGCAGTATTTT	CASSYVGTDTQYF
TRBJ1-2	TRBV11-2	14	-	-	TGTGCCAGCAGCTCCGGGACACAAAGGACAGGCTACACCTTC	CASSSGTQRTGYTF